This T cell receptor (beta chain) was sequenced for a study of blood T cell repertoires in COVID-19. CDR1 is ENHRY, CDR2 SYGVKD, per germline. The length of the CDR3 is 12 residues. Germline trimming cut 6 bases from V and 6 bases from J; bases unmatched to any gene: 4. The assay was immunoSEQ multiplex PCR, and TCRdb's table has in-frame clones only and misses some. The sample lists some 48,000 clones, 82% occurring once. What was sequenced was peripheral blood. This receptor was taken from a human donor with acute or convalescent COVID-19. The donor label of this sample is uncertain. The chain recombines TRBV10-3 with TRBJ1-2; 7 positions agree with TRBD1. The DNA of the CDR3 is TGTGCCATCAGCCCCGACAGGGATGGCTACACCTTC. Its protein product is CAISPDRDGYTF.